This TCR beta chain was documented in a study of blood T cell repertoires in COVID-19. Whole-study context: Acute and convalescent COVID-19 samples came from the United States, Italy and Spain.

Germline V lookup: CDR1 SGHNT, CDR2 YYREEE (reference sequence). CDR3 length equals 17 residues. With V trimmed by 3 bases and J by 4 bases, 7 bases remained unmatched. In the original analysis: Researchers report that nucleated cell counts were estimated from reference gene primer amplification. Clones were sequenced by immunoSEQ multiplex PCR, and TCRdb holds only the in-frame ones, with some missing. V, J and clone size were drawn from that table, and D and trimming were deduced from the DNA. The sample contains fewer than 100,000 clones, 85% to 90% of which appear only once. The sequence came from a man aged 55 to 70 with acute or convalescent COVID-19. The chain couples TRBV5-4 to TRBJ2-5; 15 bases map to TRBD2. Specimen: peripheral blood. Here the CDR3 DNA reads TGTGCCAGCAGCTCGTGGGGACTAGCGGGGGGTAGAGAGACCCAGTACTTC. It translates to CASSSWGLAGGRETQYF.